What follows are 8 T cell receptor beta chains derived from one specimen sequenced in a study of T cells after yellow fever vaccination (dated by TCRdb to between 2018 and 2020). The sample's treatment or condition, from its label and the paper: live attenuated yellow fever vaccine strain. The library relied on 5' RACE. The run used an Illumina HiSeq 2500. Starting from the raw public reads, TCRdb applied fastp trimming at Q25, assembled clones with MiXCR and retained in-frame beta chains. Each CDR3 protein appears once, grouped with its most common genes and DNA. The sample contains about 400,000 distinct CDR3 sequences, about 6.2% of them found a single time. The leading ten clones occupy about 15% of the sample. The sample consisted of PBMCs, taken 5 days after the yellow fever booster vaccination. The receptor set was obtained from a man between 25 and 39 years old who received the YFV17D yellow fever vaccine.

This clonotype was counted a few times. This chain joins TRBV5-4 and TRBJ2-2; 10 bases are a match to TRBD1. CDR1 and CDR2 (germline): SGHNT, YYREEE (reference sequence). With 0 bases clipped from V and 3 bases from J, the junction kept 5 bases outside the gene matches. CDR3 length: 17 amino acids. CDR3 protein: CASSLGGQGFDTGELFF. CDR3 DNA sequence: TGTGCCAGCAGCTTGGGGGGACAGGGGTTCGACACCGGGGAGCTGTTTTTT.

This clonotype was picked up many times. The chain combines TRBV28 with TRBJ2-5; the D gene could be TRBD1 or TRBD2 (5 bases each). The CDR3 consists of 17 residues. Germline V CDR1 and CDR2: MDHEN, SYDVKM. V lost 2 bases and J 7 bases, leaving 23 bases between the germline ends. CDR3 DNA: TGTGCCAGCAGTTTAGGGGACCGCCAGTGGGATGGGGGGACCCAGTACTTC. Its protein product is CASSLGDRQWDGGTQYF.

This clonotype was recorded a few times. The rearrangement uses TRBV20-1 and TRBJ2-5, with 9 bases fitting TRBD2. The CDR3 totals 16 residues. The germline gives CDR1 DFQATT, CDR2 SNEGSKA (reference sequence). V was pared by 0 bases and J by 5 bases, with 10 bases of the junction left unmatched. The CDR3 sequence is CSARDPSGKGGETQYF. The CDR3 coding sequence is TGCAGTGCTAGAGATCCTAGCGGGAAGGGGGGGGAGACCCAGTACTTC.

V usage is TRBV20-1 and J usage is TRBJ2-5, with D perhaps matching TRBD2 (7 bases). CDR1 is DFQATT and CDR2 is SNEGSKA in the germline V gene (reference sequence). CDR3 length: 16 amino acids. V lost 4 bases and J lost 7, with 25 bases in between. For the CDR3, the DNA is TGCAGTGCTACAGGGGTCCTAGCGGAGAGGGCATGGACCCAGTACTTC. This gives the protein CSATGVLAERAWTQYF.

This clonotype has a count of ten or more. V gene TRBV3-1 combines with J gene TRBJ2-1, with TRBD1 matching 10 bases. Germline CDR1 reads LGHDT; CDR2 reads YNNKEL (reference sequence). There are 12 residues in the CDR3. V shed 5 bases, J shed 8 bases, and the junction held 0 bases outside the gene matches. The CDR3 nucleotides are TGTGCCAGCAGCGGGACAGGGGATGAGCAGTTCTTC. Its translation: CASSGTGDEQFF.

The chain links TRBV12-5 to TRBJ2-7; D remains unclear. Trimming removed 1 base at V and 6 bases at J, with 10 bases between. The CDR3 is made up of 13 amino acids. Germline V gives CDR1 LGHNT, CDR2 FRNRAP. The CDR3: CASGLEPLSEQYF. The CDR3 DNA reads as TGTGCTAGTGGTTTGGAACCCCTAAGCGAGCAGTACTTC.

In nucleotides, the CDR3 is TGCGCCAGCAGCCAAGAAACCAATGAGCAGTTCTTC. It specifies CASSQETNEQFF. The chain links TRBV4-1 to TRBJ2-1; D is unresolved. Trimming pared 0 bases from V and 6 bases from J, leaving 3 bases between. The V gene's germline CDR1 is MGHRA and CDR2 YSYEKL. CDR3 length: 12 amino acids.

J is TRBJ2-2 and V is TRBV28; 9 bases agree with TRBD2. The CDR3 spans 13 residues. The J segment lost 4 bases and the V segment lost 7 bases, leaving 1 base of the junction unmatched. Germline CDR1 MDHEN, CDR2 SYDVKM. CDR3 nucleotide sequence: TGTGCCAGCAAGACTAGCGGCACCGGGGAGCTGTTTTTT. Protein sequence: CASKTSGTGELFF.